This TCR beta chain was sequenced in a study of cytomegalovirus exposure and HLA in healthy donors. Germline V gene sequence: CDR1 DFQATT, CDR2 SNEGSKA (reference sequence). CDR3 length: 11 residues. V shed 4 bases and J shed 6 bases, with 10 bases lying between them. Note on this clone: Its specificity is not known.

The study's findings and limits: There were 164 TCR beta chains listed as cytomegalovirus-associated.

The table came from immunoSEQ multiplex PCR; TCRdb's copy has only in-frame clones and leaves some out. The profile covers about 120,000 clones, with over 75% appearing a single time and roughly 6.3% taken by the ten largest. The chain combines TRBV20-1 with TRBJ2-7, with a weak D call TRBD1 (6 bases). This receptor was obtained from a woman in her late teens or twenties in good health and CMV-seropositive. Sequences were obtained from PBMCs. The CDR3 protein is CSATRQVEQYF. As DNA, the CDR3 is TGCAGTGCTACCCGACAGGTCGAGCAGTACTTC.